A single sample is the source of the 5 T cell receptor beta chains below, sequenced in a study of T cell clones after liver transplantation. Using immunoSEQ multiplex PCR, the repertoire was profiled, and TCRdb retains in-frame clones only, with some absent. The sample comprises over 14,000 clones, 92% of which are singletons, and 40% to 55% rests with the top ten. The sample in question was CD8+ T cells from blood, obtained before liver transplant. These receptors all come from a human donor who received a liver transplant.

The chain uses TRBV25-1 and TRBJ1-4; D perhaps matches TRBD1 (6 bases). The CDR3 is 17 residues long. Trimming cost V 4 bases and J 6 bases, with 21 bases left between them. CDR1 MGHDK and CDR2 SYGVNS come from the germline V gene. The chain's CDR3 is CASSAHLPGQQHEKLFF. Here the CDR3 DNA reads TGTGCCAGCAGTGCCCACCTTCCGGGACAACAGCATGAAAAACTGTTTTTT.

The chain employs TRBV19 and TRBJ1-5, with D unresolved. Looked up from germline, CDR1 is LNHDA and CDR2 is SQIVND (reference sequence). Deletions cut 6 bases from V and 0 bases from J, with 9 bases between. This CDR3 has 14 residues. CDR3 in DNA: TGTGCCAGTAGGATCCGAGATAGCAATCAGCCCCAGCATTTT. This sequence encodes CASRIRDSNQPQHF.

This sequence joins TRBV5-4 and TRBJ2-3; no definite D call. CDR1 and CDR2 from the germline V gene are SGHNT and YYREEE (reference sequence). The V and J ends lost 5 bases and 10 bases respectively, with 20 bases between them. The length of the CDR3 is 14 residues. The CDR3 loop is CASSVDPGPKAQYF. In DNA, the CDR3 is TGTGCCAGCAGTGTTGATCCGGGCCCAAAGGCGCAGTATTTT.

The chain recombines TRBV2 with TRBJ2-7; perhaps TRBD2 as D (6 bases). CDR3 length: 12 amino acids. Germline CDR1 reads SNHLY; CDR2 reads FYNNEI. V was pared by 11 bases and J by 2 bases, with 13 bases between. CDR3 sequence reads: CASAGSPYEQYF. As DNA, the CDR3 is TGTGCCTCAGCGGGCAGCCCCTACGAGCAGTACTTC.

The gene calls are TRBV15 and TRBJ1-2, with D hard to call. Germline values: CDR1 LNHNV, CDR2 YYDKDF (reference sequence). The CDR3 length is 18 residues. The V and J ends lost 3 bases and 1 base respectively, with 21 bases between them. The CDR3 sequence: CATSSSREPSNNNYGYTF. CDR3 DNA: TGTGCCACCAGCAGTTCCCGGGAGCCCTCGAACAATAACTATGGCTACACCTTC.